This TCR beta chain is drawn from a study of blood T cell repertoires in COVID-19. Study overall: The United States, Italy and Spain supplied acute and convalescent COVID-19 samples.

How the authors handled the data: Reference gene primer amplification yielded estimated nucleated cell counts. Assay used: immunoSEQ multiplex PCR; TCRdb lists only in-frame clones, some missing. D and trimming were read from the DNA, whereas the V and J calls and clone size are those reported in that table. The sample has roughly 150,000 clones, 79% seen once; the top ten hold around 8.1%. Germline V gene data show CDR1 as SGHTA and CDR2 as FQGTGA. This CDR3 is built from 13 residues. The V end was cut by 1 base, the J end by 7 bases, with 8 bases between. Seattle enrolled patients during active infection and tracked them longitudinally.

Source material: peripheral blood. The V call is TRBV7-3, the J call TRBJ2-1; D is uncertain. This receptor was taken from a woman in her sixties with COVID-19, enrolled during active disease. CDR3 DNA sequence: TGTGCCAGCAGCTTAAATATGAGAAATGAGCAGTTCTTC. It specifies CASSLNMRNEQFF.